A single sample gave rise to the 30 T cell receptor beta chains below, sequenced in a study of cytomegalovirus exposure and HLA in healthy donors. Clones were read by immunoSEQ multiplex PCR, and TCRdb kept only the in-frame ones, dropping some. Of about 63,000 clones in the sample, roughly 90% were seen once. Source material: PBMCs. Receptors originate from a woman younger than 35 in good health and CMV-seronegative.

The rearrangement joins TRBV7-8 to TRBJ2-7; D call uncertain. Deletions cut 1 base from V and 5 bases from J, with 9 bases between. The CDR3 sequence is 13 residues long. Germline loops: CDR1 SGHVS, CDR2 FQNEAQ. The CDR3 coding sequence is TGTGCCAGCAGCTTAGTGCGCGAGAACGAGCAGTACTTC. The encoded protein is CASSLVRENEQYF.

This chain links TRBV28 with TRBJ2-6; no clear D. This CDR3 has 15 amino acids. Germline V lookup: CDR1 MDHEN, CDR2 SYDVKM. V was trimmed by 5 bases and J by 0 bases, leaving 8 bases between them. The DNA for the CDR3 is TGTGCCAGCAGTGCCCCCTACTCTGGGGCCAACGTCCTGACTTTC. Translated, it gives CASSAPYSGANVLTF.

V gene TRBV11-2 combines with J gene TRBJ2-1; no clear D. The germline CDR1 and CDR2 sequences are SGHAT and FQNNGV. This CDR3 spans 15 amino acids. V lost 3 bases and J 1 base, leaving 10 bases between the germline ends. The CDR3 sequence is CASSLERTSYNEQFF. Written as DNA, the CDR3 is TGTGCCAGCAGCTTGGAGCGCACATCCTACAATGAGCAGTTCTTC.

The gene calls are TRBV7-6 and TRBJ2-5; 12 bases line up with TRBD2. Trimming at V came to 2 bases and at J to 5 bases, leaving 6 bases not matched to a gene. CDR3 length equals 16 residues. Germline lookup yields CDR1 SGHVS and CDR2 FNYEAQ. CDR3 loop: CASSLMLAGGPETQYF. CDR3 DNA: TGTGCCAGCAGCTTAATGCTAGCGGGGGGGCCGGAGACCCAGTACTTC.

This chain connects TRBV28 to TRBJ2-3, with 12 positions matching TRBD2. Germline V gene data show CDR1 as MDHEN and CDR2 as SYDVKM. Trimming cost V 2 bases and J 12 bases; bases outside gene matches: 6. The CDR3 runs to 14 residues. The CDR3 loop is CASSLGLAGISQYF. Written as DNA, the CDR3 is TGTGCCAGCAGTTTAGGACTAGCGGGAATTTCTCAGTATTTT. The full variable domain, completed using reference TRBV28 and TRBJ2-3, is DVKVTQSSRYLVKRTGEKVFLECVQDMDHENMFWYRQDPGLGLRLIYFSYDVKMKEKGDIPEGYSVSREKKERFSLILESASTNQTSMYLCASSLGLAGISQYFGPGTRLTVL.

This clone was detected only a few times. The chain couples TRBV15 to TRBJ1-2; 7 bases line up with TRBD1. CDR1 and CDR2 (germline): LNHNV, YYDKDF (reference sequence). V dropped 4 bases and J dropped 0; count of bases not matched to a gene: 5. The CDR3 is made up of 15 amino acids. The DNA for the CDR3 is TGTGCCACCAGCACATATACAGGGGCTAACTATGGCTACACCTTC. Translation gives CATSTYTGANYGYTF.

The CDR3 coding sequence is TGTGCCAGTAGTAGAGGCTACTCGAACACTGAAGCTTTCTTT. Encoded protein: CASSRGYSNTEAFF. The chain has TRBV19 and TRBJ1-1; no definite D call. Between the trimmed V and J ends, which lost 4 bases and 1 base, there was a span of 10 bases. The germline V gene encodes CDR1 LNHDA and CDR2 SQIVND (reference sequence). The CDR3 extends over 14 amino acids.

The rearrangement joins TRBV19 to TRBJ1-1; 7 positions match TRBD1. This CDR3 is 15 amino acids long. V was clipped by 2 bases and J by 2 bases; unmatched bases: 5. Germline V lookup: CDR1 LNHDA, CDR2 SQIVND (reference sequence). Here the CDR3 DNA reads TGTGCCAGTAGTATATGGAACAGGGGCAACACTGAAGCTTTCTTT. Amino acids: CASSIWNRGNTEAFF.

CDR3 in DNA: TGTGCCAGTAGTTCCTGGACAGGGCCGTACGAGCAGTACTTC. Translation gives CASSSWTGPYEQYF. The chain carries TRBV19 and TRBJ2-7, with 8 bases fitting TRBD1. CDR3 length: 14 amino acids. Germline V gene sequence: CDR1 LNHDA, CDR2 SQIVND (reference sequence). Unmatched junction bases numbered 7, after V lost 5 bases and J lost 4 bases.

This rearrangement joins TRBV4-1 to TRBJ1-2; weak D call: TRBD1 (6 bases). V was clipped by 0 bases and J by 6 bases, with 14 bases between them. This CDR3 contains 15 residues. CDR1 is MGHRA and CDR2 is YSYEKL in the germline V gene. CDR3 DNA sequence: TGCGCCAGCAGCCAAGAGATCTACGGGGGGCATGGCTACACCTTC. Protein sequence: CASSQEIYGGHGYTF.

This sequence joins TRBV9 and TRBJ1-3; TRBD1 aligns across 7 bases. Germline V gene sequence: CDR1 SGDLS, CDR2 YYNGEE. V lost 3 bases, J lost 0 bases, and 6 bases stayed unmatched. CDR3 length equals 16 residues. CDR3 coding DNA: TGTGCCAGCAGCGGAGGGGGACAGTACTCTGGAAACACCATATATTTT. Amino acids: CASSGGGQYSGNTIYF.

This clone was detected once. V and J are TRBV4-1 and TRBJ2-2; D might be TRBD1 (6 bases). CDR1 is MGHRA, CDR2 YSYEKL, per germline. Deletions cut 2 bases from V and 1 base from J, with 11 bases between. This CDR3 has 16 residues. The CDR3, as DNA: TGCGCCAGCAGCCAAAGCCGGGGACAGAACACCGGGGAGCTGTTTTTT. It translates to CASSQSRGQNTGELFF.

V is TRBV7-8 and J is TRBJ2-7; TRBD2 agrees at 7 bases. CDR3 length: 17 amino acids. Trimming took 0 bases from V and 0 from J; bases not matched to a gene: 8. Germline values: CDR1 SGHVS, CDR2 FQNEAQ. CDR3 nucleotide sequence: TGTGCCAGCAGCTTAGCGAGGGGAGGGGCCTCCTCCTACGAGCAGTACTTC. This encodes CASSLARGGASSYEQYF. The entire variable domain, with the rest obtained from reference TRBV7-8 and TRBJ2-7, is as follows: GAGVSQSPRYKVAKRGQDVALRCDPISGHVSLFWYQQALGQGPEFLTYFQNEAQLDKSGLPSDRFFAERPEGSVSTLKIQRTQQEDSAVYLCASSLARGGASSYEQYFGPGTRLTVT.

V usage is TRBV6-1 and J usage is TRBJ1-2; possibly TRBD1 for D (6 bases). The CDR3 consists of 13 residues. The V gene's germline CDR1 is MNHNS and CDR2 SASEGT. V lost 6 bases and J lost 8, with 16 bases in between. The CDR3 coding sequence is TGTGCCAGCAGAAGACTACAGGGATGGGGCTACACCTTC. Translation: CASRRLQGWGYTF.

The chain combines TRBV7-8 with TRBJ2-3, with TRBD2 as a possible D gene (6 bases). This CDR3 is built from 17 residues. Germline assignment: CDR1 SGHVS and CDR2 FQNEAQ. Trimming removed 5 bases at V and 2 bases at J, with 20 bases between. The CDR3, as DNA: TGTGCCAGCAGCCCACCGGTGGGAGGAGCAAACACAGATACGCAGTATTTT. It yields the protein CASSPPVGGANTDTQYF.

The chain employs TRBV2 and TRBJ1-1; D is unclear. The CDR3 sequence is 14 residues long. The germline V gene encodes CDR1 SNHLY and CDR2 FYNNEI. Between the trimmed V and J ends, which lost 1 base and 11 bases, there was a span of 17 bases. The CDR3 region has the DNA TGTGCCAGCAGTGAAGAACCCCGGGTTCTGTATGCTTTCTTT. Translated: CASSEEPRVLYAFF. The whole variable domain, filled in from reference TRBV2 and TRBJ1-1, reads EPEVTQTPSHQVTQMGQEVILRCVPISNHLYFYWYRQILGQKVEFLVSFYNNEISEKSEIFDDQFSVERPDGSNFTLKIRSTKLEDSAMYFCASSEEPRVLYAFFGQGTRLTVV.

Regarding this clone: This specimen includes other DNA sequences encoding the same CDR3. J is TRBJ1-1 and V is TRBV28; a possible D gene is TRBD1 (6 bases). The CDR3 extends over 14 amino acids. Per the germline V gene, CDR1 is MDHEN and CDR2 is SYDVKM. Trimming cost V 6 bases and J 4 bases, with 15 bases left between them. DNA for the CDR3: TGTGCCAGCAGCTCCACAGGGTTTAGCACTGAAGCTTTCTTT. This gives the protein CASSSTGFSTEAFF.

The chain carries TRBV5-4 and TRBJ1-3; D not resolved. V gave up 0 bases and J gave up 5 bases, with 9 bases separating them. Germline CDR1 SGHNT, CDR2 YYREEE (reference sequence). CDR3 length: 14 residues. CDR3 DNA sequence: TGTGCCAGCAGCTTGGCAGGAAATCGAAACACCATATATTTT. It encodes CASSLAGNRNTIYF. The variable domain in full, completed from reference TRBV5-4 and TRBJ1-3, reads ETGVTQSPTHLIKTRGQQVTLRCSSQSGHNTVSWYQQALGQGPQFIFQYYREEENGRGNFPPRFSGLQFPNYSSELNVNALELDDSALYLCASSLAGNRNTIYFGEGSWLTVV.

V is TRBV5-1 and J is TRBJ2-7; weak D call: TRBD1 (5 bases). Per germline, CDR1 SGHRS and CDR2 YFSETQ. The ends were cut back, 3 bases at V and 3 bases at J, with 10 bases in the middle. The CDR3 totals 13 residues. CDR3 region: CASSYDRVYEQYF. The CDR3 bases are TGCGCCAGCAGCTACGACAGAGTCTACGAGCAGTACTTC.

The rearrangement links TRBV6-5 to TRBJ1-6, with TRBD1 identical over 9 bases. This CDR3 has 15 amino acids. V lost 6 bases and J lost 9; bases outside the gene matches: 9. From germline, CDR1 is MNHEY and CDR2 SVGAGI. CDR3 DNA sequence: TGTGCCAGCAGGGGTAGACAGGGGGAGAGTTCACCCCTCCACTTT. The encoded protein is CASRGRQGESSPLHF.

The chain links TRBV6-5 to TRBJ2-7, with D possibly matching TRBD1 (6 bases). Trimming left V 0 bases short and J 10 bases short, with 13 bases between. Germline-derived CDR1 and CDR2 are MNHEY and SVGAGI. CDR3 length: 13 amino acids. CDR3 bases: TGTGCCAGCAGTTACTCCCGCCGGGACATACAGTACTTC. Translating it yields CASSYSRRDIQYF.

CDR3 region: CAWRSTGLSGNTIYF. CDR3 sequence (DNA): TGTGCCTGGAGATCAACAGGGCTCTCTGGAAACACCATATATTTT. The rearrangement uses TRBV30 and TRBJ1-3; perhaps TRBD1 as D (6 bases). V dropped 3 bases and J dropped 0 bases, with 12 bases sitting between them. The CDR3 extends over 15 amino acids. Germline assignment: CDR1 GTSNPN and CDR2 SVGIG (reference sequence).

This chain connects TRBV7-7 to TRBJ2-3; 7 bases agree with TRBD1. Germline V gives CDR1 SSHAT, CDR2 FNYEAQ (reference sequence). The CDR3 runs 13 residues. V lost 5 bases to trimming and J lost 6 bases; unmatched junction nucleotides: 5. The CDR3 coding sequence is TGTGCCAGCAGCGCGACAGGGACGGATACGCAGTATTTT. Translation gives CASSATGTDTQYF.

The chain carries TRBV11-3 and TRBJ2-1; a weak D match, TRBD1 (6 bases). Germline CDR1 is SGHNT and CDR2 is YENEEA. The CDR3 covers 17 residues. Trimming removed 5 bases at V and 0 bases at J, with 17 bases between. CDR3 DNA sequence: TGTGCCAGCAGCGCCGAGCCGGACAGCCGCTCCTACAATGAGCAGTTCTTC. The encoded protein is CASSAEPDSRSYNEQFF.

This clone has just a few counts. The CDR3 sequence: CACGLYEQYF. The CDR3 coding sequence is TGTGCCTGCGGACTCTACGAGCAGTACTTC. The chain employs TRBV6-1 and TRBJ2-7; tentative D call: TRBD2 (5 bases). Deletions cut 11 bases from V and 3 bases from J, with 8 bases between. CDR1 is MNHNS and CDR2 is SASEGT in the germline V gene. CDR3 length: 10 amino acids.

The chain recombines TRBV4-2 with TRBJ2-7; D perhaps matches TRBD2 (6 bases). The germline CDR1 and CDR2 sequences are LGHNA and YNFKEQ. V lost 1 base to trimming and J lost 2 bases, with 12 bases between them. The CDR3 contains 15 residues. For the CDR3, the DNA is TGTGCCAGCAGCCAAGGAGGGGCGGGGCCCTACGAGCAGTACTTC. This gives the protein CASSQGGAGPYEQYF.

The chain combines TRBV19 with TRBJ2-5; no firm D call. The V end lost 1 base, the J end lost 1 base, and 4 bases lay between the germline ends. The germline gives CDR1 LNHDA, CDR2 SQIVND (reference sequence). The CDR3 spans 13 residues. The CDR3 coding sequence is TGTGCCAGTAGTATAGGACTCCAAGAGACCCAGTACTTC. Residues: CASSIGLQETQYF.

DNA of the CDR3: TGTGCCAGCAGTGAGGACAGATTGGCCCCTAATGAAAAACTGTTTTTT. Amino acids: CASSEDRLAPNEKLFF. This chain joins TRBV2 and TRBJ1-4; tentative D call: TRBD1 (6 bases). Germline CDR1 is SNHLY and CDR2 is FYNNEI. The V end lost 3 bases, the J end lost 3 bases, and 14 bases lay between the germline ends. The CDR3 runs 16 residues.

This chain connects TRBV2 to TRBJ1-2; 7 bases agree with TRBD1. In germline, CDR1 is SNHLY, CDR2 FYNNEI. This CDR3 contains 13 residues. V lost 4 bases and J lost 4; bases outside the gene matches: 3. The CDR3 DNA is TGTGCCAGCAGTGGGAGGACAGGCTATGGCTACACCTTC. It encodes CASSGRTGYGYTF.

Here the CDR3 DNA reads TGTGCCAGCAGTCGGGGGACTGAGCAGTTCTTC. This gives the protein CASSRGTEQFF. The rearrangement links TRBV6-6 to TRBJ2-1, with a possible D match to TRBD2 (6 bases). Germline CDR1 MNHNY, CDR2 SVGAGI (reference sequence). This CDR3 has 11 amino acids. The V and J ends lost 5 bases and 9 bases respectively, with 8 bases between them.